These 17 T cell receptor beta chains originate from one sample sequenced in a study of T cells in Graves' hyperthyroidism and ophthalmopathy. Researchers took RNA transcripts and amplified the TCR beta CDR3 regions from them. Primed by the HTBI set, a first-round RT-PCR was run on the TCR CDR3. TCRdb reprocessed the multiplex PCR reads via MiXCR and lists one record per CDR3 protein. The data show approximately 380,000 distinct CDR3 sequences, about 18% seen once. Sequencing input: blood. These receptor sequences come from a man between 18 and 35 years old with Graves' ophthalmopathy.

This clonotype has a handful of counts. V and J are TRBV12-5 and TRBJ2-5; D unresolved. The CDR3 consists of 11 residues. Germline CDR1 LGHNT, CDR2 FRNRAP. Trimming took 5 bases from V and 3 from J, leaving 4 bases between them. The CDR3 DNA sequence: TGTGCTAGTGGTAATGAAGAGACCCAGTACTTC. Translating gives CASGNEETQYF.

This clonotype has more than one count but fewer than ten. This chain links TRBV4-2 with TRBJ2-1, with D perhaps TRBD2 (7 bases). Trimming stripped 4 bases from V and 0 bases from J, with 28 bases between. CDR3 length: 21 amino acids. Germline-derived CDR1 and CDR2 are LGHNA and YNFKEQ. The CDR3, as DNA: TGTGCCAGCAGCCTCGACCCCGGAGGGGGGGGGCTTGCTTACTCCTACAATGAGCAGTTCTTC. It yields the protein CASSLDPGGGGLAYSYNEQFF.

In this sample, this clonotype turned up a few times. A junction end diverges from the germline sequence, so it may reflect a read error. V gene TRBV6-1 combines with J gene TRBJ1-1, with D possibly being TRBD1 (6 bases). Germline assignment: CDR1 MNHNS and CDR2 SASEGT. This CDR3 has 13 amino acids. The CDR3 coding sequence is TGTGCCAACAGTCCGACAGGGAACACTGAAGCTTTCTTT. It codes for CANSPTGNTEAFF.

The sample holds many counts of this clonotype. This sequence joins TRBV6-1 and TRBJ1-1; D remains ambiguous. CDR3 length equals 13 residues. The V end lost 5 bases, the J end lost 5 bases, and 12 bases lay between the germline ends. Germline CDR1 and CDR2: MNHNS and SASEGT. CDR3 coding DNA: TGTGCCAGCAGTTACGGGCCAGTGACTGAAGCTTTCTTT. As protein: CASSYGPVTEAFF.

This chain joins TRBV9 and TRBJ2-1; the D gene is possibly TRBD1 (8 bases). The germline V gene encodes CDR1 SGDLS and CDR2 YYNGEE. Deletions cut 4 bases from V and 5 bases from J, with 13 bases between. The CDR3 is 14 residues long. The chain's CDR3 is CASSFTGGDNEQFF. The CDR3, as DNA: TGTGCCAGCAGCTTTACAGGGGGGGACAATGAGCAGTTCTTC.

This clonotype turned up a few times. The chain couples TRBV6-1 to TRBJ1-5, with D unresolved. CDR1 and CDR2 from the germline V gene are MNHNS and SASEGT. The CDR3 is 17 amino acids. Trimming shortened V by 6 bases and J by 0 bases, and 18 bases separated the two germline ends. CDR3 region: CASSYSRTLDSNQPQHF. The CDR3 DNA follows: TGTGCCAGCAGCTATTCTCGGACGTTGGATAGCAATCAGCCCCAGCATTTT.

There are many counts of this clonotype. J is TRBJ1-2 and V is TRBV6-1; D uncertain. Trimming shortened V by 0 bases and J by 13 bases, and 15 bases separated the two germline ends. The CDR3 covers 13 residues. Per the germline V gene, CDR1 is MNHNS and CDR2 is SASEGT. CDR3 sequence (DNA): TGTGCCAGCAGTGAAGCGCTTCGAACAGTTTCCACCTTC. Protein sequence: CASSEALRTVSTF.

This clonotype was counted ten times or more. This rearrangement joins TRBV18 to TRBJ2-1; D is possibly TRBD1 or TRBD2 (5 bases each). This CDR3 has 13 residues. Trimming cost V 3 bases and J 8 bases, with 11 bases left between them. Germline values: CDR1 KGHSH, CDR2 LQKENI. This CDR3 reads CASSPPRGDEQFF. CDR3 in DNA: TGTGCCAGCTCACCCCCCCGGGGCGATGAGCAGTTCTTC.

This clonotype has at least ten counts. The chain uses TRBV5-6 and TRBJ2-2; unclear D gene. V was cut by 4 bases and J by 3 bases, with 7 bases left in between. This CDR3 region has 13 residues. In germline, CDR1 is SGHDT, CDR2 YYEEEE. The CDR3 sequence is CASSPDYTGELFF. The CDR3 DNA reads as TGTGCCAGCAGCCCTGATTACACCGGGGAGCTGTTTTTT.

This clonotype was observed at least ten times. V gene TRBV2 combines with J gene TRBJ1-5; no clear D gene. The CDR3 runs 15 residues. Trimming removed 3 bases from V and 2 bases from J, with 11 bases in between. Germline V CDR1 and CDR2: SNHLY, FYNNEI. The CDR3 spells CASSEWRSGNQPQHF. The CDR3, as DNA: TGTGCCAGCAGTGAGTGGAGGTCGGGCAATCAGCCCCAGCATTTT.

Ten or more counts support this clonotype. This chain joins TRBV5-5 and TRBJ2-7; TRBD1 or TRBD2 may be the D gene (6 bases each). Trimming cost V 0 bases and J 7 bases, with 11 bases left between them. Germline V CDR1 and CDR2: SGHKS, YYEKEE (reference sequence). The CDR3 covers 13 residues. CDR3: CASSLAGAWEQYF. DNA of the CDR3: TGTGCCAGCAGCTTGGCGGGGGCGTGGGAGCAGTACTTC.

This clonotype showed up many times. This chain uses TRBV2 with TRBJ2-3; 7 bases are a match to TRBD2. The CDR3 has 15 amino acids. The germline V gene encodes CDR1 SNHLY and CDR2 FYNNEI. The J segment lost 4 bases and the V segment lost 6 bases, leaving 10 bases of the junction unmatched. The CDR3 sequence is CASRGGTLSSDTQYF. The CDR3 DNA sequence: TGTGCCAGCAGGGGGGGGACCTTAAGCTCAGATACGCAGTATTTT. The full variable domain, rest sourced from reference TRBV2 and TRBJ2-3, is EPEVTQTPSHQVTQMGQEVILRCVPISNHLYFYWYRQILGQKVEFLVSFYNNEISEKSEIFDDQFSVERPDGSNFTLKIRSTKLEDSAMYFCASRGGTLSSDTQYFGPGTRLTVL.

In this sample, this clonotype turned up many times. The chain combines TRBV7-9 with TRBJ2-7, with 12 positions matching TRBD2. V shed 6 bases and J 2 bases; nucleotides not matched to a gene: 8. Germline CDR1 is SEHNR and CDR2 is FQNEAQ (reference sequence). The CDR3 has 16 residues. The CDR3 sequence is CASSRDSSGGAYEQYF. CDR3 in DNA: TGTGCCAGCAGTCGGGACTCTAGCGGGGGGGCCTACGAGCAGTACTTC.

This clonotype was recorded a few times. The V call is TRBV20-1, the J call TRBJ2-7, with D perhaps matching TRBD1 or TRBD2 (5 bases each). Looked up from germline, CDR1 is DFQATT and CDR2 is SNEGSKA (reference sequence). This CDR3 region has 15 residues. Trimming took off 3 bases at V and 2 bases at J, with 17 bases between the two ends. The CDR3 here is CSASLLGPGAYEQYF. The CDR3 DNA reads TGCAGTGCTAGCCTCTTGGGACCTGGGGCCTACGAGCAGTACTTC.

This clonotype was detected ten times or more. For the CDR3, the DNA is TGTGCCAGCGGGGACAGGGCTGGCTATGGCTACACCTTC. As protein: CASGDRAGYGYTF. The chain has TRBV2 and TRBJ1-2, with 9 bases lining up with TRBD1. The CDR3 is 13 amino acids. The germline CDR1 and CDR2 sequences are SNHLY and FYNNEI. With 8 bases clipped from V and 4 bases from J, the junction kept 5 bases outside the gene matches.

On this clonotype: A read error may account for a junction end that differs from germline. The rearrangement links TRBV12-3 or TRBV12-4 to TRBJ1-5; TRBD1 matches at 8 bases. The CDR3 contains 14 residues. The CDR3 bases are TGTGCCAGCAGTTTATCAGGGGGCAATCAGCACCAGCATTTT. It encodes CASSLSGGNQHQHF.

This clonotype was detected ten times or more. The rearrangement links TRBV7-9 to TRBJ2-1; D gene uncertain. The CDR3 covers 14 residues. With 0 bases removed from V and 1 base from J, the gap between germline ends came to 4 bases. The V gene's germline CDR1 is SEHNR and CDR2 FQNEAQ (reference sequence). The CDR3 nucleotides are TGTGCCAGCAGCTTAGCGCAATCCTACAATGAGCAGTTCTTC. It yields the protein CASSLAQSYNEQFF. Full variable domain (outside the CDR3, taken from reference TRBV7-9 and TRBJ2-1): DTGVSQNPRHKITKRGQNVTFRCDPISEHNRLYWYRQTLGQGPEFLTYFQNEAQLEKSRLLSDRFSAERPKGSFSTLEIQRTEQGDSAMYLCASSLAQSYNEQFFGPGTRLTVL.